Below are 28 T cell receptor beta chains sequenced from a single sample in a study of shared clonotypes between healthy human individuals (dated by TCRdb to about 2020). The library was built by means of the immunoSEQ multiplex PCR assay. TCRdb holds this immuneACCESS table with in-frame rearrangements only. Some clones are missing; in checked studies, unresolved V genes explain under half, and the rest has no known cause. The sample table lists a few hundred thousand clones, roughly 97% of them with a count of one. The top ten hold approximately 0.057% of the sample. Sequenced sample: naive CD4+ T cells sorted from blood. The cell subset or site label, as the study defines it: CD45RA+ positively selected. These receptor sequences come from a woman in her thirties in good health.

This chain connects TRBV6-1 to TRBJ1-3; 7 positions match TRBD1. V dropped 8 bases and J dropped 0; count of bases not matched to a gene: 4. This CDR3 spans 14 amino acids. Germline lookup yields CDR1 MNHNS and CDR2 SASEGT. The CDR3 reads CASGGGVSGNTIYF. In nucleotides, the CDR3 is TGTGCCAGCGGAGGGGGCGTCTCTGGAAACACCATATATTTT.

This chain connects TRBV5-1 to TRBJ2-3; 12 bases map to TRBD2. The germline V gene has CDR1 SGHRS and CDR2 YFSETQ. This CDR3 is built from 15 residues. The trim removed 4 bases at V and 4 bases at J, leaving 4 bases unmatched. This chain's CDR3 is CASSRTSGAPDTQYF. CDR3 coding DNA: TGCGCCAGCAGCCGGACTAGCGGGGCCCCAGATACGCAGTATTTT.

The CDR3 here is CASSYDPTGGYGYTF. The CDR3 bases are TGTGCCAGCAGTTACGACCCGACAGGCGGCTATGGCTACACCTTC. The chain joins TRBV6-5 to TRBJ1-2, with D tentatively TRBD1 (6 bases). This CDR3 is built from 15 residues. V was clipped by 2 bases and J by 4 bases, with 14 bases between them. Germline V gene data show CDR1 as MNHEY and CDR2 as SVGAGI.

In this sample, this clone turned up once. The chain employs TRBV10-3 and TRBJ1-2; 10 bases match TRBD1. Looked up from germline, CDR1 is ENHRY and CDR2 is SYGVKD. V lost 5 bases to trimming and J lost 6 bases; unmatched junction nucleotides: 12. The CDR3 covers 16 residues. The CDR3 bases are TGTGCCATCAGTCGGATTCGGGACAGGGGATCCGATGGCTACACCTTC. Encoded protein: CAISRIRDRGSDGYTF.

The rearrangement uses TRBV25-1 and TRBJ2-1; 8 positions match TRBD2. J lost 6 bases, V lost 4 bases, and 8 bases had no gene match. This CDR3 contains 15 residues. The germline V gene has CDR1 MGHDK and CDR2 SYGVNS. The CDR3 protein is CASSVTAGVVNEQFF. The CDR3 DNA reads as TGTGCCAGCAGTGTAACAGCGGGAGTAGTCAATGAGCAGTTCTTC. Full variable domain (rest looked up from reference TRBV25-1 and TRBJ2-1): EADIYQTPRYLVIGTGKKITLECSQTMGHDKMYWYQQDPGMELHLIHYSYGVNSTEKGDLSSESTVSRIRTEHFPLTLESARPSHTSQYLCASSVTAGVVNEQFFGPGTRLTVL.

The V and J genes are TRBV28 and TRBJ1-5; TRBD1 might be the D (6 bases). This CDR3 is built from 15 residues. Trimming took 3 bases from V and 7 from J, leaving 16 bases between them. Germline CDR1 is MDHEN and CDR2 is SYDVKM. Written as DNA, the CDR3 is TGTGCCAGCAGTTTTCGGCAGGGGATAGTACAGCCCCAGCATTTT. Residues: CASSFRQGIVQPQHF.

This chain links TRBV5-1 with TRBJ2-3; TRBD2 matches at 7 bases. This CDR3 is 14 amino acids long. J lost 4 bases, V lost 6 bases, and 8 bases had no gene match. Germline V gives CDR1 SGHRS, CDR2 YFSETQ. CDR3 residues: CASNYGGLADTQYF. For the CDR3, the DNA is TGCGCCAGCAACTACGGGGGGTTGGCAGATACGCAGTATTTT.

The chain links TRBV5-6 to TRBJ2-5, with D unresolved. The CDR3 has 13 residues. Germline V gene data show CDR1 as SGHDT and CDR2 as YYEEEE. V lost 0 bases and J lost 5, with 8 bases in between. DNA for the CDR3: TGTGCCAGCAGCTTGGGGCAGAGGGAGACCCAGTACTTC. Its protein product is CASSLGQRETQYF.

A note on this clone: Different DNA sequences within this sample yield the same CDR3. The rearrangement links TRBV5-1 to TRBJ2-5; D is ambiguous. Germline V gene lookup returns CDR1 SGHRS and CDR2 YFSETQ. The CDR3 sequence is 11 residues long. Trimming removed 2 bases from V and 5 bases from J, with 4 bases in between. The CDR3 sequence: CASSLLETQYF. Here the CDR3 DNA reads TGCGCCAGCAGCTTACTGGAGACCCAGTACTTC.

This clone came up once. The chain is built from TRBV5-4 and TRBJ2-1, with 9 nucleotides matching TRBD1. The J segment lost 8 bases and the V segment lost 0 bases, leaving 9 bases of the junction unmatched. Per the germline V gene, CDR1 is SGHNT and CDR2 is YYREEE (reference sequence). The CDR3 totals 16 residues. The CDR3 DNA is TGTGCCAGCAGCTTGGCTTTGGGACAGGGTAGGGATGAGCAGTTCTTC. This encodes CASSLALGQGRDEQFF.

This rearrangement joins TRBV4-1 to TRBJ2-5, with 11 positions matching TRBD2. The CDR3 runs to 19 residues. Looked up from germline, CDR1 is MGHRA and CDR2 is YSYEKL. V trimming: 1 base; J trimming: 2 bases; junction bases outside the gene matches: 12. DNA of the CDR3: TGCGCCAGCAGCCAAGGCAGTCAACTAGCGGGAGAACCTCAAGAGACCCAGTACTTC. It codes for CASSQGSQLAGEPQETQYF.

V is TRBV28 and J is TRBJ2-7; 8 bases are a match to TRBD2. Germline CDR1 is MDHEN and CDR2 is SYDVKM. The CDR3 covers 14 residues. Losses at the gene ends were 4 bases for V and 3 bases for J; bases not matched to a gene: 5. CDR3 sequence reads: CASSSSGSLYEQYF. CDR3 sequence (DNA): TGTGCCAGCAGTTCCAGCGGGAGTCTCTACGAGCAGTACTTC.

The chain links TRBV7-8 to TRBJ1-1; D perhaps matches TRBD1 (5 bases). This CDR3 has 15 amino acids. Trimming left V 7 bases short and J 1 base short, with 16 bases between. Germline V gives CDR1 SGHVS, CDR2 FQNEAQ. Written as DNA, the CDR3 is TGTGCCAGCATCCAGGGACGGTATACGAACACTGAAGCTTTCTTT. It specifies CASIQGRYTNTEAFF.

This sequence joins TRBV6-5 and TRBJ2-7; D is perhaps TRBD1 (5 bases). The germline V and J ends were trimmed by 2 bases and 7 bases, with 9 bases remaining between them. This CDR3 comprises 12 residues. Per the germline V gene, CDR1 is MNHEY and CDR2 is SVGAGI. CDR3 in DNA: TGTGCCAGCAGTTACGGCAGGGTTGAGCAGTACTTC. Protein: CASSYGRVEQYF.

The V call is TRBV5-1, the J call TRBJ1-2; 7 bases are shared with TRBD1. With V trimmed by 4 bases and J by 2 bases, 5 bases remained unmatched. The CDR3 length is 14 residues. CDR1 is SGHRS, CDR2 YFSETQ, per germline. The CDR3 sequence: CASSTGQENYGYTF. The CDR3 region has the DNA TGCGCCAGCAGCACCGGACAGGAAAACTATGGCTACACCTTC.

The chain couples TRBV5-1 to TRBJ2-7, with D possibly TRBD1 on 6 matching bases. The CDR3 totals 14 residues. Germline lookup yields CDR1 SGHRS and CDR2 YFSETQ. Trimming removed 1 base at V and 0 bases at J, with 8 bases between. The CDR3 DNA sequence: TGCGCCAGCAGCTTGTGGGACACCTCCTACGAGCAGTACTTC. The encoded protein is CASSLWDTSYEQYF. Complete variable domain (other parts from reference TRBV5-1 and TRBJ2-7): KAGVTQTPRYLIKTRGQQVTLSCSPISGHRSVSWYQQTPGQGLQFLFEYFSETQRNKGNFPGRFSGRQFSNSRSEMNVSTLELGDSALYLCASSLWDTSYEQYFGPGTRLTVT.

The chain employs TRBV25-1 and TRBJ2-2; 7 bases line up with TRBD1. The CDR3 has 16 residues. Germline CDR1 MGHDK, CDR2 SYGVNS. V lost 6 bases, J lost 1 base, and 8 bases stayed unmatched. Here the CDR3 reads CASRSPGQLNTGELFF. The CDR3 DNA reads as TGTGCCAGCAGAAGCCCGGGACAGTTGAACACCGGGGAGCTGTTTTTT.

This chain uses TRBV7-9 with TRBJ1-4, with 9 bases aligning to TRBD1. Germline V gives CDR1 SEHNR, CDR2 FQNEAQ (reference sequence). This CDR3 is 15 amino acids long. J gave up 3 bases and V 5 bases, and 4 bases lay outside the gene matches. CDR3 nucleotide sequence: TGTGCCAGCAGCATACAGGGGGCGGCTAATGAAAAACTGTTTTTT. Translating it yields CASSIQGAANEKLFF.

The V and J genes are TRBV6-4 and TRBJ2-3; 9 bases fit TRBD2. V was pared by 1 base and J by 5 bases, with 13 bases of the junction left unmatched. Germline V gene sequence: CDR1 MRHNA, CDR2 SNTAGT. The CDR3 extends over 18 amino acids. CDR3 coding DNA: TGTGCCAGCAGTGACTACCCGTTCTCGCGGGAGGGCCTAGATACGCAGTATTTT. It specifies CASSDYPFSREGLDTQYF.

The chain joins TRBV28 to TRBJ1-2; unclear D gene. V gave up 5 bases and J gave up 0 bases, with 7 bases separating them. This CDR3 has 13 amino acids. Per the germline V gene, CDR1 is MDHEN and CDR2 is SYDVKM. For the CDR3, the DNA is TGTGCCAGCAGTACAACAGCTAACTATGGCTACACCTTC. This codes for CASSTTANYGYTF.

This chain joins TRBV28 and TRBJ2-2; 11 bases fit TRBD2. The trim removed 3 bases at V and 8 bases at J, leaving 2 bases unmatched. Germline V lookup: CDR1 MDHEN, CDR2 SYDVKM. The CDR3 length is 14 residues. The CDR3 DNA reads TGTGCCAGCAGTTTGCTAGCGGGAGGTGGGGAGCTGTTTTTT. Residues: CASSLLAGGGELFF.

This rearrangement joins TRBV5-4 to TRBJ2-2; D is perhaps TRBD2 (5 bases). The germline gives CDR1 SGHNT, CDR2 YYREEE (reference sequence). V lost 4 bases to trimming and J lost 7 bases, with 14 bases between them. This CDR3 contains 14 residues. The CDR3 sequence: CASSAQLEDGELFF. The DNA for the CDR3 is TGTGCCAGCAGCGCGCAACTAGAGGACGGGGAGCTGTTTTTT.

This clone showed up just once. This chain joins TRBV5-1 and TRBJ2-7; 8 positions match TRBD1. V gave up 0 bases and J gave up 5 bases; unmatched junction bases: 4. CDR3 length: 14 residues. Germline lookup yields CDR1 SGHRS and CDR2 YFSETQ. CDR3 nucleotide sequence: TGCGCCAGCAGCTTGGACAGGGGGATCCACGAGCAGTACTTC. Translation: CASSLDRGIHEQYF.

V gene TRBV18 combines with J gene TRBJ2-1, with 9 bases identical to TRBD2. CDR3 length equals 15 residues. CDR1 and CDR2 (germline): KGHSH, LQKENI. V lost 6 bases to trimming and J lost 3 bases; unmatched junction nucleotides: 6. CDR3 sequence: CASSLASGVYNEQFF. The CDR3 nucleotides read TGTGCCAGCTCGCTGGCTAGCGGGGTCTACAATGAGCAGTTCTTC.

V is TRBV10-2 and J is TRBJ1-2; D gene ambiguous. Germline lookup yields CDR1 WSHSY and CDR2 SAAADI. V gave up 4 bases and J gave up 3 bases, with 9 bases separating them. There are 13 residues in the CDR3. The CDR3 loop reads CASSVIEDYGYTF. The CDR3 DNA reads as TGCGCCAGCAGTGTAATAGAGGACTATGGCTACACCTTC.

This chain connects TRBV19 to TRBJ2-1; TRBD2 matches at 10 bases. The junction had 5 bases not matched to a gene; V was cut back by 7 bases and J by 2 bases. The CDR3 contains 15 residues. Germline-derived CDR1 and CDR2 are LNHDA and SQIVND (reference sequence). The CDR3 reads CASKIGLAAYNEQFF. The CDR3, as DNA: TGTGCCAGTAAGATAGGACTAGCGGCCTACAATGAGCAGTTCTTC.

The J gene is TRBJ2-1, the V gene TRBV6-5; D perhaps matches TRBD1 (6 bases). V was cut by 5 bases and J by 9 bases, with 11 bases left in between. Germline V gene sequence: CDR1 MNHEY, CDR2 SVGAGI. The CDR3 covers 12 residues. CDR3 sequence: CASSPRGGEQFF. Written as DNA, the CDR3 is TGTGCCAGCAGTCCGCGAGGGGGTGAGCAGTTCTTC.

The gene calls are TRBV6-5 and TRBJ2-7; 9 bases agree with TRBD1. The germline V gene has CDR1 MNHEY and CDR2 SVGAGI. V gave up 0 bases and J gave up 6 bases; unmatched junction bases: 9. The CDR3 extends over 16 amino acids. The CDR3 sequence: CASSYSSLGQGFEQYF. In DNA form, the CDR3 reads TGTGCCAGCAGTTACTCGAGCCTAGGACAGGGGTTCGAGCAGTACTTC.